This record covers a single T cell receptor (beta chain). This sample stems from a study of blood T cell repertoires in COVID-19. Turning to the study itself: There were acute and convalescent COVID-19 samples, and they came from the United States, Italy and Spain. In each case, the material was cDNA or gDNA derived from T cells, B-cell-depleted T cells, or PBMCs.

Profiling relied on immunoSEQ multiplex PCR, and the TCRdb table lists in-frame clones only, not all of them. Among about 340,000 clones, around 82% were seen once, and the ten largest hold almost 3%. CDR3 length: 15 residues. V lost 1 base, J lost 7 bases, and 10 bases stayed unmatched. Germline V gives CDR1 LGHNA, CDR2 YNFKEQ. The clonotype comes from a man aged 30-40 years with active or convalescent COVID-19. This chain connects TRBV4-2 to TRBJ2-7; 7 bases map to TRBD2. The source material was peripheral blood. CDR3 sequence (DNA): TGTGCCAGCAGCCAAGGGGGTAGCGGGTCTGAAGAGCAGTACTTC. Its translation is CASSQGGSGSEEQYF.